Listed below are T cell receptor beta chains from one sample, sequenced in a study of blood T cell repertoires in COVID-19. Produced via immunoSEQ multiplex PCR; TCRdb's table is partial and in-frame only. Of nearly 110,000 clones listed, 70% to 90% are singletons. The sequenced material came from peripheral blood. The source is a man aged 40-50 years with active or convalescent COVID-19. Both conserved end residues are part of each CDR3. Fields, in order: V gene, CDR3 protein.

v_gene: TRBV6-2/TRBV6-3; CDR3aa: CASSYRTLAGRTDTQYF
v_gene: TRBV28; CDR3aa: CASSQGTGRGNEKLFF
v_gene: TRBV5-1; CDR3aa: CASSPYPGQHEAFF
v_gene: TRBV28; CDR3aa: CASSQLLAKNIQYF
v_gene: TRBV10-3; CDR3aa: CAIRATGSPGNTIYF
v_gene: TRBV28; CDR3aa: CASSLSPAGGPYNEQFF
v_gene: TRBV27; CDR3aa: CASSLWGLPRDEQYF
v_gene: TRBV27; CDR3aa: CASGRLALTDTQYF
v_gene: TRBV12-3/TRBV12-4; CDR3aa: CASLQGADTQYF
v_gene: TRBV6-5; CDR3aa: CASKRTTSGVEQFF
v_gene: TRBV7-9; CDR3aa: CASSLSGRAGELFF
v_gene: TRBV28; CDR3aa: CASSPAGQGLGNQPQHF
v_gene: TRBV19; CDR3aa: CASSIAHGGLKIYEQYF
v_gene: TRBV6-4; CDR3aa: CASAGKLTDTQYF
v_gene: TRBV11-2; CDR3aa: CASSLSPSSYEQYF
v_gene: TRBV5-5; CDR3aa: CASSSSGEAVEQYF
v_gene: TRBV7-2; CDR3aa: CASSLDSVTISYGYTF
v_gene: TRBV10-3; CDR3aa: CAISDKVSGQGSGNTIYF
v_gene: TRBV2; CDR3aa: CASKRETGMADTQYF
v_gene: TRBV5-4; CDR3aa: CASSLDPPPSTEAFF
v_gene: TRBV7-3; CDR3aa: CASSNSGSGYEQYF
v_gene: TRBV5-6; CDR3aa: CASSRTGQAFF
v_gene: TRBV15; CDR3aa: CATSRPRMGGSYNEQFF
v_gene: TRBV4-2; CDR3aa: CASSQATAGDDGYTF
v_gene: TRBV19; CDR3aa: CASSTSTGHSYEQYF
v_gene: TRBV28; CDR3aa: CASSPISEAYEQYF
v_gene: TRBV4-1; CDR3aa: CASSPSGTGEPGQPQHF
v_gene: TRBV19; CDR3aa: CASSTLGRGTSGPTGELFF
v_gene: TRBV7-2; CDR3aa: CASSFAGGNEQFF
v_gene: TRBV10-3; CDR3aa: CAISEGQLEETQYF
v_gene: TRBV6-5; CDR3aa: CASSGQMNTEAFF
v_gene: TRBV7-8; CDR3aa: CASSSRQGGNQPQHF
v_gene: TRBV9; CDR3aa: CASSQRLAPLNEQFF
v_gene: TRBV7-9; CDR3aa: CASSLSTDHYEQYF
v_gene: TRBV28; CDR3aa: CASSPGTGAVGYEKLFF
v_gene: TRBV5-1; CDR3aa: CASSSLAGEGSYNEQFF
v_gene: TRBV28; CDR3aa: CASSLPIDSRYEQYF
v_gene: TRBV6-5; CDR3aa: CASSRTSEKLFF
v_gene: TRBV28; CDR3aa: CASKPAIGNTIYF
v_gene: TRBV7-9; CDR3aa: CASSLDPGREKNIQYF
v_gene: TRBV10-2; CDR3aa: CASIDRGLSSGNTIYF
v_gene: TRBV3-1/TRBV3-2; CDR3aa: CASKGRAAGYTF
v_gene: TRBV7-2; CDR3aa: CASSSRPGTSGRSPQYF
v_gene: TRBV29-1; CDR3aa: CSVLTDSYGYTF
v_gene: TRBV9; CDR3aa: CASSPSGSIYEQYF
v_gene: TRBV13; CDR3aa: CASSPKRGLGGELFF
v_gene: TRBV11-2; CDR3aa: CASSLAGLSTGELFF
v_gene: TRBV6-5; CDR3aa: CASSYAGTGNYGYTF
v_gene: TRBV18; CDR3aa: CASSIRTGTGELFF
v_gene: TRBV28; CDR3aa: CASSPYTGAQHF